The sequence of this TCR beta chain was determined in a study of cytomegalovirus exposure and HLA in healthy donors. Study results and limitations: Researchers catalogued some 160 TCR beta chains as cytomegalovirus-associated. An analysis was carried out at a later point. It showed that HLA-associated TCR beta chains were more clonally expanded than equally common non-associated chains. In vitro work confirmed that a few CMV-associated chains recognize CMV antigens.

CDR3 size: 16 residues. Germline V gene lookup returns CDR1 LGHNA and CDR2 YNFKEQ. V dropped 3 bases and J dropped 2 bases, with 15 bases sitting between them. On this clone itself: Its matching antigen is unknown.

Both 60 Vbeta primers and 13 Jbeta primers went into the PCR. Repertoires were generated with immunoSEQ multiplex PCR, while TCRdb's copy carries only in-frame clones and drops some. The sample shows about 150,000 clones, 70% to 80% of them seen only once. The source material was PBMCs. This TCR came from a man aged 25-45 years in good health and CMV-seropositive. The rearrangement joins TRBV4-2 to TRBJ2-3; no firm D call. The CDR3, as DNA: TGTGCCAGCAGCCAGGTTGGTCAAGCCCACACAGATACGCAGTATTTT. This encodes CASSQVGQAHTDTQYF.